The 15 T cell receptor beta chains presented below share a single source sample, sequenced in a study of shared clonotypes between healthy human individuals. This table comes from immunoSEQ multiplex PCR, and its TCRdb copy is limited to in-frame clones, with some not included. The repertoire consists of some 2,500,000 clones, with 93% occurring once and the leading ten covering about 0.34%. The sample comprised naive CD4+ T cells from PBMCs. Sample subset: CD45RA+ positively selected. The receptors come from a man younger than 35 in good health. Some clones in this sample may be carry-over from other donors' samples.

This chain uses TRBV2 with TRBJ2-1, with D possibly called TRBD1 or TRBD2 (5 bases each). Trimming took off 2 bases at V and 8 bases at J, with 16 bases between the two ends. The CDR3 loop spans 15 amino acids. Germline values: CDR1 SNHLY, CDR2 FYNNEI. In nucleotides, the CDR3 is TGTGCCAGCAGTGAAAACCCCCCAGGGACGGATGAGCAGTTCTTC. Protein product: CASSENPPGTDEQFF. The full variable domain, rest sourced from reference TRBV2 and TRBJ2-1, is EPEVTQTPSHQVTQMGQEVILRCVPISNHLYFYWYRQILGQKVEFLVSFYNNEISEKSEIFDDQFSVERPDGSNFTLKIRSTKLEDSAMYFCASSENPPGTDEQFFGPGTRLTVL.

The CDR3: CASRRTGLGGEQYF. The CDR3 coding sequence is TGTGCCAGCAGGCGTACAGGGCTCGGCGGCGAGCAGTACTTC. This chain connects TRBV7-8 to TRBJ2-5, with D possibly matching TRBD1 (6 bases). The DNA matches TRBJ2-7 better at its end, which makes the J call doubtful. This CDR3 comprises 14 residues. From germline, CDR1 is SGHVS and CDR2 FQNEAQ.

CDR3 region: CASSSSGDASGNTIYF. The CDR3, as DNA: TGTGCCAGCAGCTCGTCGGGTGACGCATCGGGAAACACCATATATTTT. V usage is TRBV11-3 and J usage is TRBJ1-3, with D unclear. Deletions cut 4 bases from V and 4 bases from J, with 17 bases between. Germline V gene data show CDR1 as SGHNT and CDR2 as YENEEA. The CDR3 length is 16 residues.

The chain uses TRBV5-4 and TRBJ2-2; D unclear. The germline V gene encodes CDR1 SGHNT and CDR2 YYREEE (reference sequence). V was pared by 4 bases and J by 3 bases, with 7 bases between. The CDR3 loop spans 13 amino acids. CDR3 region: CASSPGDTGELFF. CDR3 DNA: TGTGCCAGCAGCCCAGGAGACACCGGGGAGCTGTTTTTT.

The rearrangement links TRBV19 to TRBJ2-1; D unclear. V dropped 4 bases and J dropped 9 bases, with 13 bases sitting between them. The CDR3 sequence is 13 residues long. Germline CDR1 reads LNHDA; CDR2 reads SQIVND (reference sequence). In DNA, the CDR3 is TGTGCCAGTAGTAGCTTCCCCGGAAGTGAGCAGTTCTTC. This translates into CASSSFPGSEQFF.

The gene calls are TRBV19 and TRBJ2-2, with D tentatively TRBD1 (6 bases). This CDR3 comprises 15 residues. Trimming shortened V by 4 bases and J by 6 bases, and 15 bases separated the two germline ends. Germline V CDR1 and CDR2: LNHDA, SQIVND (reference sequence). CDR3 loop: CASSTSQGTPGELFF. The CDR3 DNA reads TGTGCCAGTAGTACGTCCCAGGGGACCCCCGGGGAGCTGTTTTTT.

The V gene is TRBV6-5, the J gene TRBJ2-5; D is possibly TRBD1 or TRBD2 (6 bases each). Germline CDR1 and CDR2: MNHEY and SVGAGI. The CDR3 runs 12 residues. V was pared by 5 bases and J by 7 bases, with 11 bases between. DNA of the CDR3: TGTGCCAGCAGTCCGGGGGCTGGGACCCAGTACTTC. Translated: CASSPGAGTQYF.

To note about this clone: Other DNA sequences within the sample encode an identical CDR3. Written as DNA, the CDR3 is TGTGCCAGCAGTTTAACCCCCCTGGGGCGGAAGAACACTGAAGCTTTCTTT. Protein sequence: CASSLTPLGRKNTEAFF. The genes are TRBV28 and TRBJ1-1; possibly TRBD1 for D (5 bases). V dropped 2 bases and J dropped 1 base, with 17 bases sitting between them. The CDR3 spans 17 residues. Germline loops: CDR1 MDHEN, CDR2 SYDVKM. Full variable domain (missing parts from reference TRBV28 and TRBJ1-1): DVKVTQSSRYLVKRTGEKVFLECVQDMDHENMFWYRQDPGLGLRLIYFSYDVKMKEKGDIPEGYSVSREKKERFSLILESASTNQTSMYLCASSLTPLGRKNTEAFFGQGTRLTVV.

The V call is TRBV28, the J call TRBJ1-1, with 9 positions matching TRBD1. The CDR3 length is 16 residues. With V trimmed by 2 bases and J by 0 bases, 4 bases remained unmatched. In germline, CDR1 is MDHEN, CDR2 SYDVKM. CDR3 DNA: TGTGCCAGCAGTTTAGTACAGGGGGCCTTGAACACTGAAGCTTTCTTT. Its protein is CASSLVQGALNTEAFF.

V usage is TRBV4-1 and J usage is TRBJ2-5; a possible D gene is TRBD1 (6 bases). This CDR3 comprises 15 residues. The germline CDR1 and CDR2 sequences are MGHRA and YSYEKL. Trimming stripped 1 base from V and 5 bases from J, with 14 bases between. CDR3 protein: CASSQAPRGMETQYF. The CDR3 DNA is TGCGCCAGCAGCCAAGCCCCCAGGGGAATGGAGACCCAGTACTTC.

The genes are TRBV7-2 and TRBJ2-3; 10 bases are shared with TRBD2. The CDR3 spans 14 residues. J lost 10 bases, V lost 3 bases, and 7 bases had no gene match. Per the germline V gene, CDR1 is SGHTA and CDR2 is FQGNSA. The CDR3 spells CASSFQREGLAQYF. DNA for the CDR3: TGTGCCAGCAGCTTCCAGCGGGAGGGACTAGCGCAGTATTTT.

J is TRBJ2-5 and V is TRBV6-5, with D maybe TRBD1 (6 bases). V lost 5 bases and J lost 6, with 13 bases in between. This CDR3 has 13 residues. Germline assignment: CDR1 MNHEY and CDR2 SVGAGI. The CDR3 nucleotides are TGTGCCAGCAGTCAGGGGCTACGTCAGACCCAGTACTTC. Residues: CASSQGLRQTQYF.

J is TRBJ2-7 and V is TRBV5-5; TRBD1 agrees at 9 bases. Germline CDR1 reads SGHKS; CDR2 reads YYEKEE (reference sequence). This CDR3 has 15 amino acids. The ends lost 7 bases at V and 0 bases at J; junction bases unmatched: 8. The CDR3 sequence is CASQTATGGSYEQYF. CDR3 in DNA: TGTGCCAGCCAGACCGCGACAGGGGGCTCCTACGAGCAGTACTTC.

This clone was seen a few times. The V gene is TRBV29-1, the J gene TRBJ1-1; D is undetermined. V dropped 6 bases and J dropped 6 bases, with 11 bases sitting between them. The CDR3 extends over 11 amino acids. CDR1 SQVTM and CDR2 ANQGSEA come from the germline V gene. The DNA for the CDR3 is TGCAGCGTAACACGATCCTCTGAAGCTTTCTTT. Translating it yields CSVTRSSEAFF.

The gene calls are TRBV6-5 and TRBJ1-2; D is possibly TRBD1 (6 bases). Per the germline V gene, CDR1 is MNHEY and CDR2 is SVGAGI. Trimming removed 2 bases at V and 8 bases at J, with 18 bases between. The CDR3 loop spans 15 amino acids. This chain's CDR3 is CASSYGLGGGTGYTF. The DNA of the CDR3 is TGTGCCAGCAGTTACGGTCTGGGGGGCGGTACGGGCTACACCTTC.